Below, 8 T cell receptor beta chains from the same sample are listed, as sequenced in a study of T cell responses to AZD1222 COVID-19 vaccine. The repertoire was sequenced with immunoSEQ multiplex PCR; TCRdb's copy has only in-frame clones and lacks some. The sample lists 160,000 or so clones, approximately 90% occurring once. Sequenced here: peripheral blood, sampled 28 days after the second dose of the MenACWY control vaccine. All receptors come from an adult who received the MenACWY meningococcal vaccine as a control.

The chain employs TRBV19 and TRBJ2-1; D call uncertain. V was cut by 3 bases and J by 5 bases, with 8 bases left in between. This CDR3 comprises 13 residues. Germline V gene lookup returns CDR1 LNHDA and CDR2 SQIVND (reference sequence). CDR3 region: CASSIANNNEQFF. DNA of the CDR3: TGTGCCAGTAGTATTGCGAATAACAATGAGCAGTTCTTC.

The V call is TRBV29-1, the J call TRBJ1-5; D not resolved. Trimming left V 7 bases short and J 7 bases short, with 11 bases between. The CDR3 has 11 residues. Germline values: CDR1 SQVTM, CDR2 ANQGSEA. The CDR3 spells CSAQGPQPQHF. In DNA form, the CDR3 reads TGCAGCGCCCAAGGGCCGCAGCCCCAGCATTTT.

The chain is built from TRBV5-4 and TRBJ1-5; 7 bases align to TRBD1. Trimming at V came to 2 bases and at J to 4 bases, leaving 15 bases not matched to a gene. CDR1 and CDR2 (germline): SGHNT, YYREEE (reference sequence). The CDR3 contains 18 residues. The CDR3, as DNA: TGTGCCAGCAGCTTTCGATCCGGGACAGTTCTTTCTAATCAGCCCCAGCATTTT. Translated: CASSFRSGTVLSNQPQHF.

The chain uses TRBV7-9 and TRBJ2-1, with D perhaps matching TRBD1 or TRBD2 (5 bases each). The CDR3 extends over 15 amino acids. V dropped 2 bases and J dropped 7 bases, with 15 bases sitting between them. Germline CDR1 is SEHNR and CDR2 is FQNEAQ (reference sequence). As DNA, the CDR3 is TGTGCCAGCAGCTTACTGGGACCACACGGGAATGAGCAGTTCTTC. This sequence encodes CASSLLGPHGNEQFF.

This sequence joins TRBV6-2 or TRBV6-3 and TRBJ2-7; D ambiguous. Germline CDR1 is MNHEY and CDR2 is SVGEGT. The CDR3 sequence is 14 residues long. V was cut by 0 bases and J by 2 bases, with 8 bases left in between. The CDR3 DNA reads TGTGCCAGCAGTTACTCGTCTGCCCCCTACGAGCAGTACTTC. Translating it yields CASSYSSAPYEQYF.

The chain employs TRBV20-1 and TRBJ2-7, with D perhaps TRBD1 or TRBD2 (5 bases each). V was clipped by 3 bases and J by 8 bases, with 20 bases between them. CDR1 is DFQATT, CDR2 SNEGSKA, per germline (reference sequence). The CDR3 consists of 14 residues. The CDR3 protein is CSASGGGGNTQQYF. CDR3 DNA sequence: TGCAGTGCTAGTGGGGGTGGTGGGAATACGCAGCAGTACTTC.

The V call is TRBV7-8, the J call TRBJ2-5, with a weak D call TRBD1 (6 bases). Per the germline V gene, CDR1 is SGHVS and CDR2 is FQNEAQ. This CDR3 region has 14 residues. V was cut by 6 bases and J by 3 bases, with 14 bases left in between. The CDR3 loop is CASSYAGTKETQYF. The CDR3 bases are TGTGCCAGCAGTTATGCCGGGACAAAAGAGACCCAGTACTTC. The full variable domain, completed using reference TRBV7-8 and TRBJ2-5, is GAGVSQSPRYKVAKRGQDVALRCDPISGHVSLFWYQQALGQGPEFLTYFQNEAQLDKSGLPSDRFFAERPEGSVSTLKIQRTQQEDSAVYLCASSYAGTKETQYFGPGTRLLVL.

This chain joins TRBV4-3 and TRBJ2-5, with 8 bases that match TRBD1. The CDR3 spans 15 residues. Germline CDR1 is LGHNA and CDR2 is YSLEER. V lost 6 bases and J lost 5; bases outside the gene matches: 11. The CDR3 loop reads CASSTRQGFRETQYF. The CDR3 nucleotides read TGCGCCAGCAGTACGAGACAGGGGTTTCGGGAGACCCAGTACTTC.